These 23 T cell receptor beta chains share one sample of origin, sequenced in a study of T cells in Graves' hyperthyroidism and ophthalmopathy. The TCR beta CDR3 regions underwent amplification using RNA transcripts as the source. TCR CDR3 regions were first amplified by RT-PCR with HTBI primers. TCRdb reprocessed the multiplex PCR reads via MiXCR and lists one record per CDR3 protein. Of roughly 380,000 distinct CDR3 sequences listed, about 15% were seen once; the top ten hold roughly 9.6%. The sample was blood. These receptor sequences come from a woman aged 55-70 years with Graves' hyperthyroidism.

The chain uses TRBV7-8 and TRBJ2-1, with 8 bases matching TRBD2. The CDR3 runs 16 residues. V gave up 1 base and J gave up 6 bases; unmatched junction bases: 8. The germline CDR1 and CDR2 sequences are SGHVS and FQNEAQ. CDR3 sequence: CASSLVGLAGLNEQFF. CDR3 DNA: TGTGCCAGCAGCTTAGTGGGTCTAGCGGGCCTCAATGAGCAGTTCTTC. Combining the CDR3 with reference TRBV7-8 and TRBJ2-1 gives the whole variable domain GAGVSQSPRYKVAKRGQDVALRCDPISGHVSLFWYQQALGQGPEFLTYFQNEAQLDKSGLPSDRFFAERPEGSVSTLKIQRTQQEDSAVYLCASSLVGLAGLNEQFFGPGTRLTVL.

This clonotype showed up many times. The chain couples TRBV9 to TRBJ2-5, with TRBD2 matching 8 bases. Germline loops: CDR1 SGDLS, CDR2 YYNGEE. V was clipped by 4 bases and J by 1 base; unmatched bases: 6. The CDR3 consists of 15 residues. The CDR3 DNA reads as TGTGCCAGCAGCTCCCGGGGGGGAGGCCAAGAGACCCAGTACTTC. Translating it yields CASSSRGGGQETQYF.

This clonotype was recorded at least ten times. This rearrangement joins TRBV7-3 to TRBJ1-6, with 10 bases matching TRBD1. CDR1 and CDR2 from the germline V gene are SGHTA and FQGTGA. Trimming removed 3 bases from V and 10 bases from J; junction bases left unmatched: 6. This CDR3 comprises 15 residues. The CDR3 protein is CASSFRDRGESPLHF. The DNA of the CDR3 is TGTGCCAGCAGCTTTAGGGACAGGGGTGAATCACCCCTCCACTTT.

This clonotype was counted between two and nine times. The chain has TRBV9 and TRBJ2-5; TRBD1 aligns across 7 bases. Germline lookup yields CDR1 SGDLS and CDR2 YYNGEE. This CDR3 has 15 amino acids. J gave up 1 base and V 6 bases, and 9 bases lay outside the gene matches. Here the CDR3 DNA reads TGTGCCAGCACTGGGACAGACTTACTCCAAGAGACCCAGTACTTC. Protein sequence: CASTGTDLLQETQYF.

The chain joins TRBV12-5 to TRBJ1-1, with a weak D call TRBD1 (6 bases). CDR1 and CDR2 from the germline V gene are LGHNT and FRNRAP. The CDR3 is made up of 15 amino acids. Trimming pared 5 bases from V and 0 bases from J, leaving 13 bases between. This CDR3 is CASGAGAAMNTEAFF. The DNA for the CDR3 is TGTGCTAGTGGTGCGGGGGCAGCCATGAACACTGAAGCTTTCTTT.

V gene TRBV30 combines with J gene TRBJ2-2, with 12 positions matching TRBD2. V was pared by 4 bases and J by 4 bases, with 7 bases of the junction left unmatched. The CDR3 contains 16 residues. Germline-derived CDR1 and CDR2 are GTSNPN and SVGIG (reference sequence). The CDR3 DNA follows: TGTGCCTGGATTCGACTAGCGGGAGTGGTCACCGGGGAGCTGTTTTTT. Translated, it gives CAWIRLAGVVTGELFF.

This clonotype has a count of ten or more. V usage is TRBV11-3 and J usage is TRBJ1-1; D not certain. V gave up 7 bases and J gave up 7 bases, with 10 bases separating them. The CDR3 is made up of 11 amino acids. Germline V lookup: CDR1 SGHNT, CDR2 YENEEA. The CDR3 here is CASTTGSEAFF. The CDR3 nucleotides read TGTGCCAGCACCACTGGGAGTGAAGCTTTCTTT. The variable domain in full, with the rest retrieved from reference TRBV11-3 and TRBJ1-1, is EAGVVQSPRYKIIEKKQPVAFWCNPISGHNTLYWYLQNLGQGPELLIRYENEEAVDDSQLPKDRFSAERLKGVDSTLKIQPAELGDSAVYLCASTTGSEAFFGQGTRLTVV.

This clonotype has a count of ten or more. For the CDR3, the DNA is TGCGCCAGCAGCCCTGGCGGGCAGGGTAACTATGGCTACACCTTC. Its translation is CASSPGGQGNYGYTF. This chain links TRBV5-1 with TRBJ1-2, with TRBD1 as a possible D gene (5 bases). The germline V gene encodes CDR1 SGHRS and CDR2 YFSETQ. The CDR3 covers 15 residues. Trimming took 4 bases from V and 1 from J, leaving 14 bases between them. Supplemented by reference TRBV5-1 and TRBJ1-2, the full variable domain reads KAGVTQTPRYLIKTRGQQVTLSCSPISGHRSVSWYQQTPGQGLQFLFEYFSETQRNKGNFPGRFSGRQFSNSRSEMNVSTLELGDSALYLCASSPGGQGNYGYTFGSGTRLTVV.

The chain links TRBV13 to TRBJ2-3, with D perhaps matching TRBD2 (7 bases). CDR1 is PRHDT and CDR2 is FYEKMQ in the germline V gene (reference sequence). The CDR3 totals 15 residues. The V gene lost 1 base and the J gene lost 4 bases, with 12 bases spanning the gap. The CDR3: CASSLVGGAADTQYF. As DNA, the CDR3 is TGTGCCAGCAGCTTAGTTGGGGGGGCGGCAGATACGCAGTATTTT.

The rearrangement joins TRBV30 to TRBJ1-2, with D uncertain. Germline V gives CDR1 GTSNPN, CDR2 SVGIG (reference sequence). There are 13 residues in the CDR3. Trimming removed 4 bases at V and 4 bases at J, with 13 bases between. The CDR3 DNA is TGTGCCTGGAATCCGGGGTTGGGCTATGGCTACACCTTC. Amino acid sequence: CAWNPGLGYGYTF.

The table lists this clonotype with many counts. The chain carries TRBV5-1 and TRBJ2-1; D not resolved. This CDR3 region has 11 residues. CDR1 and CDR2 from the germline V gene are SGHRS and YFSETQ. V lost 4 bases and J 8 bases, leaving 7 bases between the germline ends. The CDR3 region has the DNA TGCGCCAGCAGCGTGCTACATGAGCAGTTCTTC. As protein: CASSVLHEQFF.

CDR3 in DNA: TGCAGTGCTAGACGGCAGGGGGCACCTAATGAAAAACTGTTTTTT. Its translation: CSARRQGAPNEKLFF. This sequence joins TRBV20-1 and TRBJ1-4; 8 bases fit TRBD1. From germline, CDR1 is DFQATT and CDR2 SNEGSKA (reference sequence). V lost 2 bases and J lost 3; bases outside the gene matches: 5. The CDR3 contains 15 residues.

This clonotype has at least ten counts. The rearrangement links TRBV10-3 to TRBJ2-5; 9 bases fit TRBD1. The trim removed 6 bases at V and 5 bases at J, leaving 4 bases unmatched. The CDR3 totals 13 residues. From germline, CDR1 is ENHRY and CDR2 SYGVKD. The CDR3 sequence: CAIRRTGEETQYF. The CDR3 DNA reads TGTGCCATCAGACGGACAGGGGAGGAGACCCAGTACTTC.

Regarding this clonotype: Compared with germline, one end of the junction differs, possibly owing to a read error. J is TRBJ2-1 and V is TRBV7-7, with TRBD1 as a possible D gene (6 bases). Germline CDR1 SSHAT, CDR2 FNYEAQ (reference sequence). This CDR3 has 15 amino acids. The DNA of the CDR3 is TGTGCTAGCAGCCGACAGGAAGGGAACTACAATGAGCAGTTCTTC. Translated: CASSRQEGNYNEQFF.

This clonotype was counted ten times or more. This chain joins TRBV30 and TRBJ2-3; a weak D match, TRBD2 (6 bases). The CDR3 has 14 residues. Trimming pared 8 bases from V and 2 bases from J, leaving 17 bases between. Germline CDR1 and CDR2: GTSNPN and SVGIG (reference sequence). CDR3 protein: CATHSGLNTDTQYF. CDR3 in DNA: TGTGCCACTCACTCGGGACTTAACACAGATACGCAGTATTTT.

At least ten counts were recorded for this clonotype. The CDR3 region is CASRYQLAGETYEQYF. The CDR3 DNA follows: TGTGCCAGCAGATACCAACTAGCGGGAGAGACCTACGAGCAGTACTTC. V gene TRBV28 combines with J gene TRBJ2-7; the match to TRBD2 covers 11 bases. The CDR3 extends over 16 amino acids. Germline V gene lookup returns CDR1 MDHEN and CDR2 SYDVKM. V shed 6 bases and J 2 bases; nucleotides not matched to a gene: 9.

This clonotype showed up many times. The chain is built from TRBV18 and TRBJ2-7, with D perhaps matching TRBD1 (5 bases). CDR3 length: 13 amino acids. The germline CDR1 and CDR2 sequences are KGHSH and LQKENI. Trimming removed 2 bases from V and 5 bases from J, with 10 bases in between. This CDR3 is CASSPRGLNEQYF. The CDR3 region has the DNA TGTGCCAGCTCACCAAGGGGTCTCAACGAGCAGTACTTC.

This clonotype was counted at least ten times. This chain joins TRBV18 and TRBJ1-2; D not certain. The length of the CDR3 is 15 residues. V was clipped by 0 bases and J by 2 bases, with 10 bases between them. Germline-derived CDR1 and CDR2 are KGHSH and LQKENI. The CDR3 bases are TGTGCCAGCTCACCACCGTCGGAGGGCAACTATGGCTACACCTTC. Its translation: CASSPPSEGNYGYTF.

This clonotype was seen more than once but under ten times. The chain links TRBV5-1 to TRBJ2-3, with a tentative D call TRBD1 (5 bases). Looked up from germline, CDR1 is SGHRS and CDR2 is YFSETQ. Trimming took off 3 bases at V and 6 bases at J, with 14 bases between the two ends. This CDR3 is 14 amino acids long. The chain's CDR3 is CASSYDSSIDTQYF. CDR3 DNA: TGCGCCAGCAGCTATGACAGCAGCATCGATACGCAGTATTTT.

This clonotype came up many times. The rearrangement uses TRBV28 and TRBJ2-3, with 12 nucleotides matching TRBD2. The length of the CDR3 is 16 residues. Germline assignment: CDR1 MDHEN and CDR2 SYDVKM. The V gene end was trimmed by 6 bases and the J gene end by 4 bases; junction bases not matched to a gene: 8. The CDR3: CASSVLAGGRADTQYF. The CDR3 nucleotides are TGTGCCAGCAGCGTCCTAGCGGGAGGGAGAGCAGATACGCAGTATTTT.

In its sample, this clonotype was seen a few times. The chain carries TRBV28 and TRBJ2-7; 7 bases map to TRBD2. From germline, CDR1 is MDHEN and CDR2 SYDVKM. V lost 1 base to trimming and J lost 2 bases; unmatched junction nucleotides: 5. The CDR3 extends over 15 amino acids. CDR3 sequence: CASSLFGGGAYEQYF. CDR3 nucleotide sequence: TGTGCCAGCAGTTTATTTGGGGGGGGGGCCTACGAGCAGTACTTC.

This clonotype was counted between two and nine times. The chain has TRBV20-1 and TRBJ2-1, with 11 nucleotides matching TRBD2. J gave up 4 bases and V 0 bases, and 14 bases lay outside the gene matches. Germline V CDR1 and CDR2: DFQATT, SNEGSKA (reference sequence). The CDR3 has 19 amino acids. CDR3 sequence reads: CSARDRRLAGGPGYNEQFF. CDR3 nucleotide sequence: TGCAGTGCTAGAGATCGAAGGCTAGCGGGAGGCCCCGGGTACAATGAGCAGTTCTTC.

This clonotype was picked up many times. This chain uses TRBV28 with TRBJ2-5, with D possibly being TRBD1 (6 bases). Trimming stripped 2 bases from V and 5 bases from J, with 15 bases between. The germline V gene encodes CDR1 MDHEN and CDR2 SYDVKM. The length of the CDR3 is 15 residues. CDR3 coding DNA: TGTGCCAGCAGTTTAAATCAGGGGCTCTGGGAGACCCAGTACTTC. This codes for CASSLNQGLWETQYF.